Below, 8 T cell receptor beta chains from the same sample are listed, as sequenced in a study of T cells in Graves' hyperthyroidism and ophthalmopathy. The investigators amplified TCR beta CDR3 regions from RNA transcripts. First-round RT-PCR of the TCR CDR3 relied on the HTBI primer set. TCRdb used MiXCR to reprocess the multiplex PCR reads, holding one entry per CDR3 protein. Of around 240,000 distinct CDR3 sequences listed, roughly 15% are singletons. Specimen: blood. Receptors originate from a woman in her 40s with Graves' hyperthyroidism that later progressed to Graves' ophthalmopathy.

This clonotype was detected many times. The rearrangement joins TRBV9 to TRBJ1-5, with D hard to call. CDR1 and CDR2 from the germline V gene are SGDLS and YYNGEE. The CDR3 contains 18 residues. Trimming cost V 0 bases and J 5 bases, with 21 bases left between them. The CDR3 DNA reads as TGTGCCAGCAGCGTAGGAGCAGACCCTATCCCCTTTTATCAGCCCCAGCATTTT. It codes for CASSVGADPIPFYQPQHF.

This clonotype was found many times. This chain joins TRBV10-3 and TRBJ2-7; TRBD1 matches at 10 bases. The germline CDR1 and CDR2 sequences are ENHRY and SYGVKD. V shed 6 bases and J 4 bases; nucleotides not matched to a gene: 6. The CDR3 runs 14 residues. As DNA, the CDR3 is TGTGCCATCAGACCCGGGACAGGGGTTTACGAGCAGTACTTC. It is translated as CAIRPGTGVYEQYF.

This clonotype occurred a few times. A single base separates this from a much larger clone, so it may be a read error. The J gene is TRBJ1-5, the V gene TRBV24-1, with a weak D call TRBD1 (5 bases). This CDR3 region has 14 residues. Per the germline V gene, CDR1 is KGHDR and CDR2 is SFDVKD. This chain's CDR3 is CATSNLGGSQPQHF. As DNA, the CDR3 is TGTGCCACCAGTAATTTGGGGGGAAGTCAGCCCCAGCATTTT.

This clonotype was seen many times. The chain combines TRBV3-1 with TRBJ2-1, with D unclear. This CDR3 has 13 amino acids. Germline values: CDR1 LGHDT, CDR2 YNNKEL (reference sequence). Trimming took off 4 bases at V and 8 bases at J, with 12 bases between the two ends. The DNA of the CDR3 is TGTGCCAGCAGCCTTGACTCCTCCGATGAGCAGTTCTTC. This gives the protein CASSLDSSDEQFF.

This clonotype was counted ten times or more. The rearrangement joins TRBV28 to TRBJ2-3; TRBD2 agrees at 15 bases. The CDR3 runs to 16 residues. CDR1 and CDR2 from the germline V gene are MDHEN and SYDVKM. The junction had 4 bases not matched to a gene; V was cut back by 4 bases and J by 5 bases. CDR3 in amino acids: CASSSGLAGGGDTQYF. The CDR3 DNA is TGTGCCAGCAGTTCGGGACTAGCGGGAGGAGGAGATACGCAGTATTTT.

This clonotype has a count of ten or more. This chain links TRBV9 with TRBJ1-4, with D possibly TRBD1 on 5 matching bases. Germline CDR1 SGDLS, CDR2 YYNGEE. V dropped 3 bases and J dropped 3 bases, with 12 bases sitting between them. The CDR3 loop spans 15 amino acids. The CDR3 loop reads CASSGGRWANEKLFF. In nucleotides, the CDR3 is TGTGCCAGCAGCGGGGGACGATGGGCTAATGAAAAACTGTTTTTT.

This clonotype has at least ten counts. The V and J genes are TRBV5-1 and TRBJ2-5; no definite D call. The CDR3 consists of 13 residues. Looked up from germline, CDR1 is SGHRS and CDR2 is YFSETQ. V lost 0 bases and J lost 5, with 8 bases in between. The CDR3 sequence is CASSLAIFETQYF. DNA of the CDR3: TGCGCCAGCAGCTTGGCTATCTTCGAGACCCAGTACTTC.

The sample holds many counts of this clonotype. The V call is TRBV10-3, the J call TRBJ2-1, with 8 nucleotides matching TRBD2. Unmatched junction bases numbered 1, after V lost 3 bases and J lost 0 bases. CDR1 and CDR2 from the germline V gene are ENHRY and SYGVKD. The CDR3 spans 15 residues. CDR3 nucleotide sequence: TGTGCCATCAGTGAAAGCGGGAGCTCCTACAATGAGCAGTTCTTC. Its protein product is CAISESGSSYNEQFF.